The 30 T cell receptor beta chains listed next were all sequenced from one sample in a study of T cell changes during pregnancy in multiple sclerosis. Here immunoSEQ multiplex PCR was the method, and the copy in TCRdb shows in-frame clones only, minus some. The sample consists of tens of thousands of clones, 85% to 95% of them appearing once. Sequenced material: CD4+ T cells from peripheral blood mononuclear cells, taken in the third trimester of pregnancy. The receptors come from a female donor in good health, enrolled as a control in a pregnancy study.

This clone showed up just once. This rearrangement joins TRBV7-9 to TRBJ2-7; 10 bases agree with TRBD1. The CDR3 is made up of 15 amino acids. J lost 2 bases, V lost 4 bases, and 5 bases had no gene match. Looked up from germline, CDR1 is SEHNR and CDR2 is FQNEAQ (reference sequence). In nucleotides, the CDR3 is TGTGCCAGCAGCTCCCGGGACAGGGGCGCCTACGAGCAGTACTTC. Encoded protein: CASSSRDRGAYEQYF.

In DNA, the CDR3 is TGTGCCAGCAGCAGGACAGGGGCCCAGCTCTCTGGGGCCAACGTCCTGACTTTC. Amino acids: CASSRTGAQLSGANVLTF. This chain links TRBV7-3 with TRBJ2-6; 9 nucleotides align to TRBD1. Germline assignment: CDR1 SGHTA and CDR2 FQGTGA. With 5 bases clipped from V and 0 bases from J, the junction kept 8 bases outside the gene matches. The length of the CDR3 is 18 residues. Using reference TRBV7-3 and TRBJ2-6 for the parts outside the CDR3, the full variable domain is GAGVSQTPSNKVTEKGKYVELRCDPISGHTALYWYRQSLGQGPEFLIYFQGTGAADDSGLPNDRFFAVRPEGSVSTLKIQRTERGDSAVYLCASSRTGAQLSGANVLTFGAGSRLTVL.

The rearrangement uses TRBV5-1 and TRBJ2-4; TRBD2 matches 7 bases. Looked up from germline, CDR1 is SGHRS and CDR2 is YFSETQ. The CDR3 covers 16 residues. V lost 0 bases, J lost 1 base, and 4 bases stayed unmatched. The CDR3, as DNA: TGCGCCAGCAGCTTGGAGGGAGGGGTGGCCAAAAACATTCAGTACTTC. Its protein is CASSLEGGVAKNIQYF.

This chain uses TRBV15 with TRBJ1-2; a weak D match, TRBD1 (6 bases). The CDR3 totals 15 residues. The ends were cut back, 3 bases at V and 0 bases at J, with 11 bases in the middle. The germline CDR1 and CDR2 sequences are LNHNV and YYDKDF (reference sequence). The CDR3 sequence is CATSRGGRTNYGYTF. The CDR3 DNA follows: TGTGCCACCAGCAGGGGGGGGCGGACTAACTATGGCTACACCTTC.

The chain has TRBV29-1 and TRBJ1-2; a possible D gene is TRBD1 (5 bases). The V end was cut by 7 bases, the J end by 4 bases, with 13 bases between. This CDR3 is 12 amino acids long. Per germline, CDR1 SQVTM and CDR2 ANQGSEA. The CDR3 coding sequence is TGCAGCGCCGGTCAGGGTAGCTATGGCTACACCTTC. Protein sequence: CSAGQGSYGYTF.

The chain uses TRBV11-2 and TRBJ2-2, with 7 bases identical to TRBD2. The CDR3 sequence is 16 residues long. The trim removed 5 bases at V and 5 bases at J, leaving 11 bases unmatched. Germline V gene sequence: CDR1 SGHAT, CDR2 FQNNGV. In nucleotides, the CDR3 is TGTGCCAGCAGCCCAGGGCGGGTGCGGGAGACCGGGGAGCTGTTTTTT. Protein sequence: CASSPGRVRETGELFF.

The CDR3 here is CASKTGAAGNEKLFF. For the CDR3, the DNA is TGTGCCAGCAAGACAGGGGCCGCCGGTAATGAAAAACTGTTTTTT. This sequence joins TRBV2 and TRBJ1-4; 8 bases match TRBD1. This CDR3 has 15 residues. Germline lookup yields CDR1 SNHLY and CDR2 FYNNEI. V gave up 7 bases and J gave up 4 bases; unmatched junction bases: 8.

CDR3 sequence: CASSRTGTGLISQHF. The CDR3 nucleotides read TGTGCCAGCAGCCGCACCGGGACAGGACTTATATCCCAGCATTTT. This chain joins TRBV5-5 and TRBJ1-5, with 8 nucleotides matching TRBD1. V lost 4 bases, J lost 11 bases, and 14 bases stayed unmatched. The germline V gene encodes CDR1 SGHKS and CDR2 YYEKEE (reference sequence). The CDR3 totals 15 residues.

The gene calls are TRBV6-6 and TRBJ2-7, with 8 bases lining up with TRBD2. The CDR3 sequence is 12 residues long. After removal of 6 bases from V and 5 bases from J, the junction contained 3 bases not matched to a gene. Germline V gene sequence: CDR1 MNHNY, CDR2 SVGAGI (reference sequence). The CDR3 coding sequence is TGTGCCAGCAGCTCGGGGGGGGACGAGCAGTACTTC. Protein: CASSSGGDEQYF.

The chain joins TRBV30 to TRBJ1-4, with D uncertain. The germline V gene has CDR1 GTSNPN and CDR2 SVGIG (reference sequence). The CDR3 covers 15 residues. V dropped 2 bases and J dropped 5 bases, with 15 bases sitting between them. The DNA of the CDR3 is TGTGCCTGGAGTCTTCAGCGGGTTGGGAATGAAAAACTGTTTTTT. Translated: CAWSLQRVGNEKLFF.

This sequence joins TRBV12-1 and TRBJ1-2. TRBV12-1 has pseudogene status. This CDR3 is 11 amino acids long. The DNA for the CDR3 is TGTGCCAGCAGCTTTCTCGATGGCTACACCTTC. This encodes CASSFLDGYTF.

This clone has only one observation. The CDR3 DNA sequence: TGCAGCGCTACCGGGGGGAATGGCTACACCTTC. Encoded protein: CSATGGNGYTF. The rearrangement links TRBV29-1 to TRBJ1-2; the D gene is possibly TRBD1 (5 bases). Deletions cut 7 bases from V and 6 bases from J, with 12 bases between. The CDR3 consists of 11 residues. CDR1 SQVTM and CDR2 ANQGSEA come from the germline V gene.

This chain's CDR3 is CASSRAAGGILNTEAFF. The CDR3 DNA reads as TGTGCCAGCAGCCGGGCGGCAGGGGGCATTTTGAACACTGAAGCTTTCTTT. The chain links TRBV14 to TRBJ1-1; 8 nucleotides line up with TRBD1. There are 17 residues in the CDR3. With 4 bases clipped from V and 0 bases from J, the junction kept 10 bases outside the gene matches. Germline CDR1 is SGHDN and CDR2 is FVKESK.

This sequence joins TRBV9 and TRBJ1-1, with 8 bases that match TRBD1. Trimming at V came to 4 bases and at J to 1 base, leaving 3 bases not matched to a gene. Germline CDR1 and CDR2: SGDLS and YYNGEE. CDR3 length: 14 residues. For the CDR3, the DNA is TGTGCCAGCAGCCCAGGGACAGGGAACACTGAAGCTTTCTTT. Translated: CASSPGTGNTEAFF.

The chain is built from TRBV18 and TRBJ2-1; D gene unclear. This CDR3 has 15 amino acids. Germline lookup yields CDR1 KGHSH and CDR2 LQKENI. The V gene lost 1 base and the J gene lost 0 bases, with 7 bases spanning the gap. This CDR3 is CASSPLRSSYNEQFF. CDR3 DNA: TGTGCCAGCTCACCACTGCGGAGCTCCTACAATGAGCAGTTCTTC.

This rearrangement joins TRBV14 to TRBJ1-2; the D is unclear. Germline assignment: CDR1 SGHDN and CDR2 FVKESK. Trimming stripped 3 bases from V and 7 bases from J, with 15 bases between. CDR3 length: 14 amino acids. The CDR3 DNA follows: TGTGCCAGCAGCCACGATATCGCGAGGTCTGGCTACACCTTC. It yields the protein CASSHDIARSGYTF.

The genes are TRBV5-4 and TRBJ1-4; 9 bases are shared with TRBD1. The J segment lost 7 bases and the V segment lost 9 bases, leaving 10 bases of the junction unmatched. Germline lookup yields CDR1 SGHNT and CDR2 YYREEE (reference sequence). This CDR3 spans 14 amino acids. CDR3 sequence (DNA): TGTGCCACCTCACCTGGGACAGGGCCTGAAAAACTGTTTTTT. The encoded protein is CATSPGTGPEKLFF.

The chain couples TRBV11-3 to TRBJ2-1; perhaps TRBD2 as D (5 bases). The germline V gene encodes CDR1 SGHNT and CDR2 YENEEA. The CDR3 totals 14 residues. Trimming stripped 5 bases from V and 6 bases from J, with 14 bases between. The CDR3 region is CASSPEEASNEQFF. Here the CDR3 DNA reads TGTGCCAGCAGCCCAGAGGAGGCGTCCAATGAGCAGTTCTTC.

The chain employs TRBV12-5 and TRBJ2-5; 8 positions match TRBD1. Germline CDR1 reads LGHNT; CDR2 reads FRNRAP. V lost 7 bases and J lost 5; bases outside the gene matches: 9. The CDR3 is made up of 14 amino acids. The CDR3 region has the DNA TGTGCTAGTGCCCTGAGTACAGGGGGGGAGACCCAGTACTTC. Its protein is CASALSTGGETQYF.

The rearrangement joins TRBV5-6 to TRBJ1-2; TRBD1 might be the D (5 bases). Trimming stripped 4 bases from V and 4 bases from J, with 20 bases between. This CDR3 is built from 16 residues. Germline CDR1 reads SGHDT; CDR2 reads YYEEEE. Here the CDR3 DNA reads TGTGCCAGCAGCCTGTACCAGGGCGCATCATTCTATGGCTACACCTTC. Amino acids: CASSLYQGASFYGYTF.

For the CDR3, the DNA is TGTGCCAGCGAGGTGCGACGGGATAGCAATCAGCCCCAGCATTTT. Amino acids: CASEVRRDSNQPQHF. This sequence joins TRBV6-5 and TRBJ1-5; D gene uncertain. The CDR3 spans 15 residues. Trimming pared 8 bases from V and 0 bases from J, leaving 14 bases between. Germline lookup yields CDR1 MNHEY and CDR2 SVGAGI.

The gene calls are TRBV5-8 and TRBJ1-5; D not resolved. Looked up from germline, CDR1 is SGHTS and CDR2 is YDEGEE. Trimming cost V 0 bases and J 0 bases, with 7 bases left between them. This CDR3 spans 15 amino acids. This CDR3 is CASSLGGDSNQPQHF. The CDR3, as DNA: TGTGCCAGCAGCTTGGGCGGGGATAGCAATCAGCCCCAGCATTTT.

The CDR3 here is CASSVDTRSVLFF. The CDR3 DNA reads TGTGCCAGCAGCGTGGACACCCGTTCGGTGCTGTTTTTT. V usage is TRBV9 and J usage is TRBJ2-2, with TRBD1 as a possible D gene (5 bases). The CDR3 covers 13 residues. Germline-derived CDR1 and CDR2 are SGDLS and YYNGEE. The germline V and J ends were trimmed by 2 bases and 13 bases, with 15 bases remaining between them.

This chain links TRBV2 with TRBJ2-1, with D perhaps matching TRBD1 (5 bases). Trimming stripped 7 bases from V and 0 bases from J, with 10 bases between. Per germline, CDR1 SNHLY and CDR2 FYNNEI. This CDR3 comprises 14 residues. In DNA, the CDR3 is TGTGCCAGCAAAGCTGACAGCTCCTACAATGAGCAGTTCTTC. Translating gives CASKADSSYNEQFF.

The chain employs TRBV18 and TRBJ1-2; 8 bases are shared with TRBD1. The ends lost 0 bases at V and 3 bases at J; junction bases unmatched: 0. Germline assignment: CDR1 KGHSH and CDR2 LQKENI. This CDR3 contains 14 residues. CDR3 sequence reads: CASSPPQGDYGYTF. In DNA form, the CDR3 reads TGTGCCAGCTCACCACCACAGGGGGACTATGGCTACACCTTC.

The rearrangement links TRBV10-3 to TRBJ2-1, with 10 positions matching TRBD1. V shed 10 bases and J 0 bases; nucleotides not matched to a gene: 9. CDR1 and CDR2 (germline): ENHRY, SYGVKD. The length of the CDR3 is 16 residues. CDR3 nucleotide sequence: TGTGCCACTGGGTCGGGACAGGGGTTCTCCTACAATGAGCAGTTCTTC. Its translation is CATGSGQGFSYNEQFF.

This chain joins TRBV6-1 and TRBJ1-5; D may be TRBD1 (6 bases). Germline CDR1 reads MNHNS; CDR2 reads SASEGT. V lost 7 bases to trimming and J lost 6 bases, with 10 bases between them. This CDR3 contains 12 residues. Written as DNA, the CDR3 is TGTGCCAGCACCACAGGGATTCAGCCCCAGCATTTT. The encoded protein is CASTTGIQPQHF.

This clone was counted once. This chain links TRBV29-1 with TRBJ1-6; D is possibly TRBD1 (5 bases). The CDR3 is made up of 13 amino acids. CDR1 is SQVTM, CDR2 ANQGSEA, per germline. Trimming stripped 6 bases from V and 9 bases from J, with 15 bases between. The CDR3, as DNA: TGCAGCGTATCGACAGACCCTAGTTCACCCCTCCACTTT. As protein: CSVSTDPSSPLHF. The full variable domain, completed using reference TRBV29-1 and TRBJ1-6, is SAVISQKPSRDICQRGTSLTIQCQVDSQVTMMFWYRQQPGQSLTLIATANQGSEATYESGFVIDKFPISRPNLTFSTLTVSNMSPEDSSIYLCSVSTDPSSPLHFGNGTRLTVT.

J is TRBJ1-6 and V is TRBV28; unclear D gene. Trimming removed 6 bases from V and 5 bases from J, with 14 bases in between. This CDR3 has 15 amino acids. Germline V lookup: CDR1 MDHEN, CDR2 SYDVKM. Here the CDR3 DNA reads TGTGCCAGCAGGTATCCCCAAGCGGATAATTCACCCCTCCACTTT. It yields the protein CASRYPQADNSPLHF.

The CDR3 sequence is CASSLVGGGVGSNQPQHF. The CDR3 coding sequence is TGTGCCAGCAGCTTAGTTGGGGGGGGAGTGGGGAGCAATCAGCCCCAGCATTTT. This chain uses TRBV7-2 with TRBJ1-5, with D possibly matching TRBD1 (5 bases). This CDR3 spans 18 amino acids. Looked up from germline, CDR1 is SGHTA and CDR2 is FQGNSA. The V end lost 1 base, the J end lost 1 base, and 17 bases lay between the germline ends.